This T cell receptor beta chain was captured in a study of blood T cell repertoires in COVID-19. Turning to the study itself: Specimens from acute and convalescent COVID-19 originated in the United States, Italy and Spain. T cells, B-cell-depleted T cells, or PBMCs supplied cDNA or gDNA.

While infection was still active, Seattle patients were enrolled and then followed longitudinally. The CDR3 sequence is 14 residues long. The ends lost 4 bases at V and 7 bases at J; junction bases unmatched: 7. The germline V gene has CDR1 SGHRS and CDR2 YFSETQ. The authors' processing: Amplification of reference gene primers provided the estimated nucleated cell counts. The table came from immunoSEQ multiplex PCR; TCRdb's copy has only in-frame clones and leaves some out. The V and J calls and clone size come from that table; D and trimming were worked out from the DNA. The repertoire holds 310,000 or so clones, with more than 85% as singletons.

The sequencing sample was made of peripheral blood. This rearrangement joins TRBV5-1 to TRBJ1-4, with 7 bases aligning to TRBD1. The receptor was isolated from a woman aged 30 to 39 with COVID-19, enrolled during active disease. The DNA for the CDR3 is TGCGCCAGCAGCCCCGGGACAGAGTTTGAAAAACTGTTTTTT. As protein: CASSPGTEFEKLFF.